The present T cell receptor (beta chain) was sequenced within a study of cytomegalovirus exposure and HLA in healthy donors (dated by TCRdb to about 2017). Describing the broader study: An earlier analysis of 587 of the donors reported under 300 Gb of sequence data and 100 million to 120 million unique TCR beta sequences obtained from some 170 million T cells. To decide whether each TCR beta V gene segment behaved as functional or pseudogenic, an earlier analysis of 587 of the donors relied on high-throughput TCR beta sequencing. Typing coverage differed by locus: A, B, C, DRB1 and DQB1 were typed in about 620-630 donors, DQA1 in 500 to 550, DPA1 in 600 to 610, and DPB1 in roughly 450. Roughly 300 gigabases of sequencing data and approximately 93 million unique TCR sequences were included in an early release covering over 600 HLA-typed donors. Class I and class II HLA loci were covered by the typing at four-digit resolution. To predict cytomegalovirus infection status, the study combined high-throughput TCR immunosequencing, statistical association of individual TCRs with disease status, and machine learning. The aim of the study was to test whether cataloging public T cell receptors could identify signatures of past pathogen exposure. Several DR-DQ haplotypes were treated as single units for association and clustering because of strong linkage in the cohort. In a later analysis, previously published TCR beta repertoires from about 670 donors were re-analyzed and high-resolution HLA genotyping was added so that TCR occurrence patterns could be studied. Across approximately 400 genotyped donors of the cohort, an average of about 200,000 unique TCR beta nucleotide sequences per donor were sequenced, and about a sixth of those sequences were non-productive. Rather than drawing on any new phenotypic data, the later analysis identified candidate immune exposures from TCR beta sequences and the way those sequences occurred across donors. Every discovery cohort repertoire had been produced on one sequencing platform. In addition to the first cohort of 666 subjects, a separate validation cohort of 120 different subjects was used. Alongside the repertoire data, information on donor age, sex, ethnicity and CMV serostatus was compiled. Among the roughly 400 genotyped donors, around 81% belonged to the genetic ancestry cluster associated with self-reported Caucasian donors. Using immunosequencing, the study profiled T cell repertoires from roughly 650 subjects and related those repertoires to cytomegalovirus serostatus. A later genetic analysis took genome-wide SNP genotypes for about 55% of the roughly 670 donors and used that subset as a discovery cohort. On the study overall, not on this receptor specifically: While some public TCRs were present in many individuals, most TCR sequences turned up only very rarely across donors. A total of roughly 160 TCR beta chains were listed by the study as associated with cytomegalovirus. The authors suggested that the approach could potentially be generalized to other disease states and immunological phenotypes. In a later analysis, TCR association rates were found to vary across HLA loci, with the most associated TCRs seen for DRB1 alleles and the fewest for HLA-C alleles. The only immune exposure information available for the cohort was CMV serostatus. Because some donors lacked HLA typing at each locus, the association tests relied only on the typed subset. V-gene and J-gene trimming of TCR beta chains was associated with a missense DCLRE1C variant in a later genetic analysis, and the association was replicated in an independent cohort. When HLA alleles, especially DR and DQ, strongly co-occurred, attributing TCR associations to individual alleles was difficult. In a later analysis, several top co-occurrence clusters were reported to appear linked to parvovirus B19, influenza, CMV and Epstein-Barr virus. Because counts were too low, more than 15 rarely observed V segments, including chromosome 9 orphons, were left out of the earlier analysis of a few hundred of the donors. Correlated functional status among segregating V segments might reflect linkage disequilibrium, but an unknown experimental factor could not be ruled out. The cohort was sequenced for TCR beta chains only, and without alpha or paired-chain data the features that could be detected were limited. A further reported finding was that TCR beta sequences accurately predicted the HLA-A and HLA-B alleles for most subjects in the first cohort. In a later analysis, most CMV-associated TCR beta chains were found to appear HLA-restricted, with HLA associations seemingly driven largely by CMV exposure. In a later analysis, HLA-associated TCR beta chains showed more clonal expansion and lower generation probabilities than non-associated chains that were equally common. In vitro tests confirmed that three of the cytomegalovirus-associated TCR beta chains recognize cytomegalovirus antigens. A cluster of highly shared sequence variants was judged likely to be a technical artifact of the sequencing pipeline. Compared with the approximately 670-donor mean, donors in an Asian-associated ancestry cluster had fewer N-insertions in productive TCRs, according to a later genetic analysis. Presence/absence analyses assumed roughly uniform sequencing depth across donors, an assumption that may not hold. The classifier was reported to diagnose cytomegalovirus status with high specificity and sensitivity in both the original cohort and the validation cohort. Specific HLA alleles were associated with some 15,000 TCR beta sequences at a false discovery rate of 0.05 in a later analysis. Because the 87-base-pair reads could not distinguish some IMGT-functional V segments, including TRBV6-2 and TRBV6-3, those segments were excluded. An earlier analysis of 587 of the donors showed that most TCR beta V segments appeared in productive rearrangements either about 87% or about 30% of the time, which broadly matched IMGT annotations.

Comment on this clone: What this receptor recognizes is not known. No much larger clone is present one base from it, and per-base qualities are unavailable.

V is reduced by 2 bases and J by 0 bases, leaving a spacing of 11 bases between them. The CDR3 covers 15 residues, taking in both the cysteine and the phenylalanine. Only CDR3 DNA is held: 45 bases, read in frame from base 1. CDR1 and CDR2 are read off the germline V gene as SGHVS and FNYEAQ. The cohort comprised around 690 healthy bone marrow donors. At the time of sampling, every cohort member was nominally healthy, though immune exposures that went unrecorded were likely present. The donor tested CMV seropositive, placing the donor among the 289 seropositive members of the cohort. Each donor provided a peripheral blood sample, and peripheral blood mononuclear cells were used for TCR beta sequencing. Genomic DNA was extracted from the blood cell samples with the Qiagen DNeasy Blood Extraction Kit. Library preparation employed the immunoSEQ multiplex PCR assay. For the multiplex PCR, a mixture combining 60 forward primers for TCR Vbeta segments and 13 reverse primers for TCR Jbeta segments was used. Amplification of the CDR3 region of rearranged TCR beta genes was performed with a multiplex PCR assay on genomic DNA. The amplified TCR beta libraries were sequenced on the Illumina HiSeq System as 87-base-pair reads. Processing in the source paper ran as follows. Across the 670 or so repertoires, a later analysis counted 75 million to 90 million unique TCR beta chains, roughly 11 million of which were shared by at least two donors. To remove PCR and sequencing errors, raw reads were error-corrected and collapsed into unique sequences using a nearest-neighbor algorithm that merged closely related sequences. Alignment of CDR3 sequences to IMGT reference sequences was used to assign V, D and J gene segments. For a sequence to be retained, a match of at least six nucleotides was required to both a V gene segment and a J gene segment. A rearrangement counted as productive if the CDR3 had no stop codons and remained in frame with V and J, and every other rearrangement counted as non-productive. Following IMGT convention, CDR3 was defined as the stretch from the second conserved V-encoded cysteine up to the conserved J-encoded phenylalanine. The earlier analysis of some 600 of the donors excluded sequences that lacked an unambiguous match to a single V gene segment. In an earlier analysis of roughly 600 of the donors, a V segment was called functional when productive rearrangements were above 56.7%, and segregating when the standard deviation between donors exceeded 5%. To diagnose cytomegalovirus status from the catalog of TCR beta chain sequences, a statistical classification framework was built. In a later analysis, TCR nucleotide sequences were compared against IMGT/GENE-DB human TR gene sequences so that V and J genes could be assigned. In a later analysis, CDR3 sequences and most-parsimonious VDJ recombination scenarios were assigned using the TCRdist pipeline. A later analysis defined each TCR beta chain by its CDR3 amino acid sequence plus V-gene family, and excluded reads lacking a unique V-gene family. To address suspected cross-contamination and a sequencing artifact, a later analysis removed around 600 highly shared, low-generation-probability nucleotide sequences. A later analysis calculated a clonal expansion index for each public chain from normalized within-repertoire ranks of inferred template counts. A later analysis computed generation probabilities with a VDJ recombination model fitted to out-of-frame rearrangements, and checked the results against IGoR. In a later analysis, TCR-TCR, TCR-HLA and TCR-CMV co-occurrence was scored with hypergeometric tests, and a repertoire-size bias correction was applied to TCR pairs. False discovery rates were estimated in a later analysis by permuting HLA or CMV assignments 20 times. In a later analysis, co-occurring TCRs were grouped with DBSCAN, and TCRdist sequence similarity was added when clustering was performed within HLA-allele-positive subsets. Repertoires with fewer than 30,000 or more than 120,000 public chains were left out of co-occurrence clustering, as were about five repertoires with anomalous nucleotide sharing. TCRdb holds this immuneACCESS table with in-frame rearrangements only. Some clones are missing; in checked studies, unresolved V genes explain under half, and the rest has no known cause. V, J and clone size are those of that table, while D and trimming were read from the DNA. Within this sample are approximately 160,000 clones, with roughly two thirds of them counted one time only. The ten largest clones add up to around 4% of the sample.

The origin of this receptor is a woman under 30 in good health and CMV-seropositive. The chain uses TRBV7-6 and TRBJ2-7, with the D gene call left open. Sample: PBMCs. This receptor carries the CDR3 CASSLSAGSSYEQYF. Read as DNA, the sequence is TGTGCCAGCAGCTTATCCGCAGGAAGCTCCTACGAGCAGTACTTC.